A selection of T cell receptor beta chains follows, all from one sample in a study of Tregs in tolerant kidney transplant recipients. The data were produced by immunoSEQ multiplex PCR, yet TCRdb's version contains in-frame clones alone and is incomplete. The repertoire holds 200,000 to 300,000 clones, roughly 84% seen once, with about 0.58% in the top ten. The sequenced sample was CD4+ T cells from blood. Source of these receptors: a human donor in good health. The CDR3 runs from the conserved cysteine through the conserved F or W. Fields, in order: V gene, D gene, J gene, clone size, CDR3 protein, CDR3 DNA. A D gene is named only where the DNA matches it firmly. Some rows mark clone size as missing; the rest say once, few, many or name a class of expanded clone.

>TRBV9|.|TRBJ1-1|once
CASSAFTGTEAFF
TGTGCCAGCAGCGCTTTTACAGGCACTGAAGCTTTCTTT
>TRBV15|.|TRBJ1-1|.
CATSEGWSGNTEAFF
TGTGCCACCAGCGAGGGGTGGAGTGGGAACACTGAAGCTTTCTTT
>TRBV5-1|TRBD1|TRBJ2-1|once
CASSLQVGQGSEQFF
TGCGCCAGCAGCTTGCAAGTAGGACAGGGGAGTGAGCAGTTCTTC
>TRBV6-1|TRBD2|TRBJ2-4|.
CASSEPPGGRGRSKNIQYF
TGTGCCAGCAGTGAACCCCCGGGGGGGCGGGGGAGGTCCAAAAACATTCAGTACTTC
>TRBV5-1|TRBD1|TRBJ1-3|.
CASSPTGVFGNTIYF
TGCGCCAGCAGCCCGACAGGGGTATTTGGAAACACCATATATTTT
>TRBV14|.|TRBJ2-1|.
CASSPGAHPYSRGNEQFF
TGTGCCAGCAGCCCAGGGGCTCATCCCTACTCAAGGGGCAATGAGCAGTTCTTC
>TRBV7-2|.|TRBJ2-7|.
CASSFMGLAQYF
TGTGCCAGCAGCTTTATGGGGTTGGCGCAGTACTTC
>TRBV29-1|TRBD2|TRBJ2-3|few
CSVEGLAGSTDTQYF
TGCAGCGTTGAGGGACTAGCGGGTAGCACAGATACGCAGTATTTT
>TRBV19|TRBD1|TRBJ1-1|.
CASRDRDYTEAFF
TGTGCCAGCCGGGACAGGGACTATACTGAAGCTTTCTTT
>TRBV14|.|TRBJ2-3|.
CASSQDMDLDTQYF
TGTGCCAGCAGCCAAGATATGGATCTAGATACGCAGTATTTT
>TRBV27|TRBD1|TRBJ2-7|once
CASSSWTGDNEQYF
TGTGCCAGCAGTAGTTGGACAGGGGATAACGAGCAGTACTTC
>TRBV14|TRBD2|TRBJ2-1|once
CASSQDLQRGPLSSYNEQFF
TGTGCCAGCAGCCAAGACCTCCAGCGGGGGCCCCTTAGCTCCTACAATGAGCAGTTCTTC
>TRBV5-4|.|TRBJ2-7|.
CASSSSYEQYF
TGTGCCAGCAGCTCTTCCTACGAGCAGTACTTC
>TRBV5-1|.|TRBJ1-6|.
CASSLEPEINSPLHF
TGCGCCAGCAGCTTGGAGCCAGAGATCAATTCACCCCTCCACTTT
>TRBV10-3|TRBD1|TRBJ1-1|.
CAISEQGQNTEAFF
TGTGCCATCAGTGAACAGGGGCAGAACACTGAAGCTTTCTTT
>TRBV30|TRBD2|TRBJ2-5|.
CAWSVTAGGLAQYF
TGTGCCTGGAGTGTAACGGCGGGGGGGCTCGCGCAGTACTTC
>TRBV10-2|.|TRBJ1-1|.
CASSGERPNTEAFF
TGCGCCAGCAGTGGTGAGCGACCGAACACTGAAGCTTTCTTT
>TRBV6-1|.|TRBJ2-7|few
CASSEWARAAYEQYF
TGTGCCAGCAGTGAATGGGCCAGGGCGGCCTACGAGCAGTACTTC
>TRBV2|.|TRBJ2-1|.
CASSWDSAYNEQFF
TGTGCCAGCAGTTGGGATAGCGCGTACAATGAGCAGTTCTTC
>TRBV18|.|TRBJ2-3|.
CASSPPQGDTQYF
TGTGCCAGCTCACCACCCCAGGGAGATACGCAGTATTTT
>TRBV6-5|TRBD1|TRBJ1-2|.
CASSYGQETFGYTF
TGTGCCAGCAGTTACGGACAGGAGACGTTTGGCTACACCTTC
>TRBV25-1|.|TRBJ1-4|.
CASTDSGLINEKLFF
TGTGCCAGCACAGACTCGGGGCTTATTAATGAAAAACTGTTTTTT
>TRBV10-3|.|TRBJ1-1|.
CAISEPHLGNTEAFF
TGTGCCATCAGTGAGCCCCACCTTGGGAACACTGAAGCTTTCTTT
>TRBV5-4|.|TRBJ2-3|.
CASSAGTDTQYF
TGTGCCAGCAGCGCCGGCACAGATACGCAGTATTTT
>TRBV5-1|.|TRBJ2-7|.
CASSSWAGPSYEQYF
TGCGCCAGCAGCTCGTGGGCGGGACCTTCCTACGAGCAGTACTTC
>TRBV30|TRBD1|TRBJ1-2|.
CAWSRDRSNPNYGYTF
TGTGCCTGGAGTAGGGACAGGAGCAACCCTAACTATGGCTACACCTTC
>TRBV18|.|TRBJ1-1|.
CASSPQGGNTEAFF
TGTGCCAGCTCACCACAAGGCGGGAACACTGAAGCTTTCTTT
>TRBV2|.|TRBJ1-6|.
CASNGELRNSPLHF
TGTGCCAGCAACGGGGAATTGAGGAATTCACCCCTCCACTTT
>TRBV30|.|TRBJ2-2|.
CACPKGEHGELFF
TGTGCCTGTCCAAAGGGGGAGCACGGGGAGCTGTTTTTT
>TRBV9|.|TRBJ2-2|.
CASSLRRMNTGELFF
TGTGCCAGCAGCTTAAGACGGATGAACACCGGGGAGCTGTTTTTT
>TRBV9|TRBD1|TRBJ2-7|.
CASSGGQGIYEQYF
TGTGCCAGCAGCGGCGGACAGGGAATATACGAGCAGTACTTC
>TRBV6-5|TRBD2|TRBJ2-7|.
CASSHRGREGNEQYF
TGTGCCAGCAGCCATCGGGGGCGGGAGGGCAACGAGCAGTACTTC
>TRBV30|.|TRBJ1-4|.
CAWRQRASNEKLFF
TGTGCCTGGAGACAAAGGGCCTCGAATGAAAAACTGTTTTTT
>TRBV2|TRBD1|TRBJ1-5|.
CASSEVGTGGRQPQHF
TGTGCCAGCAGTGAAGTAGGGACAGGGGGCAGGCAGCCCCAGCATTTT
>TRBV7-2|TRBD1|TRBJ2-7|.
CASSLSGTGSGYEQYF
TGTGCCAGCAGCCTCTCCGGGACAGGGAGCGGCTACGAGCAGTACTTC
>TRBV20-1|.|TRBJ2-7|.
CSATFSYEQYF
TGCAGTGCTACCTTCTCCTACGAGCAGTACTTC
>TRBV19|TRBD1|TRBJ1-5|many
CASTRRGSSNQPQHF
TGTGCCAGTACTCGCAGGGGGTCCAGCAATCAGCCCCAGCATTTT
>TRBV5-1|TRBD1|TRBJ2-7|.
CASSDRTGGPSGEQYF
TGCGCCAGCAGCGATCGGACAGGGGGCCCCTCTGGCGAGCAGTACTTC
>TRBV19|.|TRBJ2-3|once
CASSPNRYGGTDTQYF
TGTGCCAGTAGTCCGAACAGGTACGGGGGCACAGATACGCAGTATTTT
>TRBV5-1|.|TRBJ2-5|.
CASSLGQQETQYF
TGCGCCAGCAGCTTGGGACAGCAAGAGACCCAGTACTTC
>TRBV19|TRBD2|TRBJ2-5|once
CASSMSYRFRRGGAQYF
TGTGCCAGTAGTATGTCCTACAGGTTTCGGCGCGGGGGTGCCCAGTACTTC
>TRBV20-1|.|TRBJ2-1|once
CSALNNEQFF
TGCAGTGCTCTCAACAATGAGCAGTTCTTC
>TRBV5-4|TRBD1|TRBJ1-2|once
CASSFWTGNNYGYTF
TGTGCCAGCAGCTTCTGGACAGGGAACAACTATGGCTACACCTTC
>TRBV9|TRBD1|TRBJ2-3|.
CASSVEARGSTDTQYF
TGTGCCAGCAGCGTAGAGGCCAGGGGGAGCACAGATACGCAGTATTTT
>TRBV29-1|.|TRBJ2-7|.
CSVSKLGDAYEQYF
TGCAGCGTTTCCAAGCTGGGGGACGCCTACGAGCAGTACTTC
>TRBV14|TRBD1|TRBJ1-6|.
CASSQEGQGGYSPLHF
TGTGCCAGCAGCCAAGAGGGGCAGGGGGGATATTCACCCCTCCACTTT